The T cell receptor (beta chain) described here comes from a study of T-cell memory formation after mild COVID-19. Each CDR3 protein gets one entry after TCRdb re-called the 5' RACE reads with MiXCR. The sample lists more than 250,000 distinct CDR3 sequences; about 17% were seen once. Material for sequencing was PBMCs or a T cell subset sorted from them (not recorded which). This TCR derives from a man aged 18-30 years who had mild COVID-19 (a few samples of this study predate the infection). Cell type and time point are not known.

The CDR3 is CASSSREATGELFF. CDR3 nucleotides: TGCGCCAGCAGCTCGAGGGAGGCGACCGGGGAGCTGTTTTTT. This rearrangement joins TRBV5-1 to TRBJ2-2, with D possibly matching TRBD2 (6 bases). Germline lookup yields CDR1 SGHRS and CDR2 YFSETQ. The V end was cut by 3 bases, the J end by 5 bases, with 11 bases between. This CDR3 has 14 amino acids.